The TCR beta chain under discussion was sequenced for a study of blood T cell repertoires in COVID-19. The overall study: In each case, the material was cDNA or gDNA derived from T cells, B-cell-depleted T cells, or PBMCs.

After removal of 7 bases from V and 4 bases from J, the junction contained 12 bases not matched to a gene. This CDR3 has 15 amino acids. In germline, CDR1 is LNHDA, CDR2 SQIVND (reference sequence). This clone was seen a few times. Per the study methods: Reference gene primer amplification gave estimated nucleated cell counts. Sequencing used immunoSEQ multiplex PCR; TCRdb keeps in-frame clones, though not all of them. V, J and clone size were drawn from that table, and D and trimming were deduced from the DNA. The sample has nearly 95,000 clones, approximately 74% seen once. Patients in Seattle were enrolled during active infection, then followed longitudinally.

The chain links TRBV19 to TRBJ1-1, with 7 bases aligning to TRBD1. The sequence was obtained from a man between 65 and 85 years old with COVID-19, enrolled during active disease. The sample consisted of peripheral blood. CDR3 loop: CASKTEQGRGTEAFF. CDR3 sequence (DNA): TGTGCCAGTAAGACCGAACAGGGGCGCGGCACTGAAGCTTTCTTT.